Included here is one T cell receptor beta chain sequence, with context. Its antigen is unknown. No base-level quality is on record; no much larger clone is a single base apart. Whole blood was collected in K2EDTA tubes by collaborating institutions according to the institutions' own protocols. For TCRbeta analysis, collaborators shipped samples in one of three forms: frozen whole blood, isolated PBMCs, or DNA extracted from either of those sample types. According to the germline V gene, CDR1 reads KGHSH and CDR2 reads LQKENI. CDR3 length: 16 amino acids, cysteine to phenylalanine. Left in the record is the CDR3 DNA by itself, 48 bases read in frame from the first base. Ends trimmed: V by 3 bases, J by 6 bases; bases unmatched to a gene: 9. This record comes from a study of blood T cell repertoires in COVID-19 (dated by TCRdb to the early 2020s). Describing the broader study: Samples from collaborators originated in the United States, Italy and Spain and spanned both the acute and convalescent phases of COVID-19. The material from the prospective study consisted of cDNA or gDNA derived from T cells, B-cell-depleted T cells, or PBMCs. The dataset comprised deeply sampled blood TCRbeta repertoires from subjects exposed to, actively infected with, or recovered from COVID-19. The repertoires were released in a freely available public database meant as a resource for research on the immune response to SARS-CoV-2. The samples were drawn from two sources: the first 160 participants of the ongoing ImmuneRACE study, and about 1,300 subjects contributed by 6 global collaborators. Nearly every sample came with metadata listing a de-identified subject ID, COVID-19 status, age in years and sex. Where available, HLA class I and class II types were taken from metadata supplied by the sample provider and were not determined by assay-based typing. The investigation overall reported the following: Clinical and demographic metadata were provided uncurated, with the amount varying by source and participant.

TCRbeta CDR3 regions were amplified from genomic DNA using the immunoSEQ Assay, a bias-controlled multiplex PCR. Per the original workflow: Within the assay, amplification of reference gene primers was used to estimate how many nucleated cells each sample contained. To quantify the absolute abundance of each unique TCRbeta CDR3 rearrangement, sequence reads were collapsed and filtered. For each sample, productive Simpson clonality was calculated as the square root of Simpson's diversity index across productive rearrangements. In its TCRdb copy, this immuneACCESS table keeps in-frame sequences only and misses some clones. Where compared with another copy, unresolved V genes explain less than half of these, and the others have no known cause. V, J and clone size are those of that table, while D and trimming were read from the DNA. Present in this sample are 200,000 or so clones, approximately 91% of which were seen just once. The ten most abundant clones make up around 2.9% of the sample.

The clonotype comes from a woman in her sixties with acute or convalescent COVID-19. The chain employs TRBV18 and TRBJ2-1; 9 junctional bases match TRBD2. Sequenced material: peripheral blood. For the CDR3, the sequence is CASSPIGTSRGNEQFF. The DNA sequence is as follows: TGTGCCAGCTCACCTATTGGGACTAGCCGCGGCAATGAGCAGTTCTTC.